A single sample gave rise to the 8 T cell receptor beta chains below, sequenced in a study of T cells in Graves' hyperthyroidism and ophthalmopathy. Authors of the study amplified TCR beta CDR3 regions from RNA transcripts. Carried out on the TCR CDR3, a first-round RT-PCR used the HTBI primer set. MiXCR was run by TCRdb on the multiplex PCR reads, yielding one entry per CDR3 protein. The sample has over 400,000 distinct CDR3 sequences, 14% to 15% seen once. Sequenced sample: blood. Receptor source: a man aged 18 to 30 with Graves' ophthalmopathy.

This clonotype occurred a few times. This sequence joins TRBV20-1 and TRBJ1-3; D gene uncertain. With 0 bases removed from V and 0 bases from J, the gap between germline ends came to 6 bases. The CDR3 consists of 14 residues. Germline lookup yields CDR1 DFQATT and CDR2 SNEGSKA (reference sequence). CDR3 region: CSAREDGSGNTIYF. The CDR3, as DNA: TGCAGTGCTAGAGAGGACGGCTCTGGAAACACCATATATTTT.

This clonotype counts as large. V gene TRBV6-1 combines with J gene TRBJ2-7; tentatively, D is TRBD1 (5 bases). The germline V gene encodes CDR1 MNHNS and CDR2 SASEGT. There are 16 residues in the CDR3. V dropped 5 bases and J dropped 1 base, with 18 bases sitting between them. CDR3 DNA sequence: TGTGCCAGCAGTTTGGACATCCTCAAACCATCCTACGAGCAGTACTTC. It encodes CASSLDILKPSYEQYF.

This clonotype was observed a handful of times. The V call is TRBV6-7, the J call TRBJ2-1, with D unclear. TRBV6-7 is placed among ORFs of uncertain function. Trimming left V 2 bases short and J 8 bases short, with 16 bases between. The CDR3 is 15 residues long. CDR3 sequence reads: CASSYPDNTCHEQFF. For the CDR3, the DNA is TGTGCCAGCAGTTACCCTGATAACACGTGCCATGAGCAGTTCTTC.

This clonotype was detected ten times or more. The chain has TRBV6-5 and TRBJ2-7; TRBD1 matches at 8 bases. With V trimmed by 0 bases and J by 5 bases, 6 bases remained unmatched. The germline CDR1 and CDR2 sequences are MNHEY and SVGAGI. The CDR3 covers 15 residues. In DNA form, the CDR3 reads TGTGCCAGCAGTTACTCTCCCGACAGGGGTAACGAGCAGTACTTC. Its protein product is CASSYSPDRGNEQYF.

This clonotype was detected many times. This chain joins TRBV7-9 and TRBJ2-3, with TRBD1 as a possible D gene (5 bases). Trimming took 5 bases from V and 3 from J, leaving 9 bases between them. The CDR3 length is 13 residues. Germline CDR1 reads SEHNR; CDR2 reads FQNEAQ (reference sequence). The chain's CDR3 is CASSATVTDTQYF. The CDR3 DNA reads TGTGCCAGCAGCGCGACAGTAACAGATACGCAGTATTTT.

There are many counts of this clonotype. The CDR3 region has the DNA TGCAGTGCTAGGCGGGGGCCTAGCACAGATACGCAGTATTTT. This codes for CSARRGPSTDTQYF. V and J are TRBV20-1 and TRBJ2-3; D might be TRBD2 (7 bases). The CDR3 totals 14 residues. The germline V and J ends were trimmed by 3 bases and 0 bases, with 10 bases remaining between them. Germline CDR1 DFQATT, CDR2 SNEGSKA (reference sequence).

The chain carries TRBV3-1 and TRBJ2-7, with 7 bases matching TRBD2. This CDR3 comprises 14 residues. V was pared by 4 bases and J by 3 bases, with 6 bases of the junction left unmatched. Germline CDR1 and CDR2: LGHDT and YNNKEL (reference sequence). The DNA for the CDR3 is TGTGCCAGCAGCCGGAGCGGGGACCTCTACGAGCAGTACTTC. This translates into CASSRSGDLYEQYF.

The chain uses TRBV27 and TRBJ1-1, with 8 bases lining up with TRBD1. Germline V gene data show CDR1 as MNHEY and CDR2 as SMNVEV (reference sequence). Trimming took 3 bases from V and 12 from J; bases not matched to a gene: 6. This CDR3 is 12 amino acids long. For the CDR3, the DNA is TGTGCCAGCAGTTTCTCGGACAGGGAGACTTTCTTT. It translates to CASSFSDRETFF.